This TCR beta chain appears in the sequencing data of a study of naive and memory T cell subsets. The V and J ends lost 5 bases and 1 base, in that order; junction bases with no gene match: 5. The CDR3 contains 15 residues. Germline assignment: CDR1 MGHRA and CDR2 YSYEKL. Whole-study results and caveats: Potentially, T cell activation and differentiation skew this RNA-based measurement.

Four PCR rounds used nested alpha and beta constant region primers plus the SP2 primer. MiXCR, applied by TCRdb to the 5' RACE reads, yields one record per CDR3 protein. The top ten hold 9% to 10% of the sample, which has approximately 58,000 distinct CDR3 sequences, around 7.7% seen once. TCR cDNA received a 3' ligated oligonucleotide that carried a UMI. Reverse transcription used DNase-treated unsorted total RNA, aiming for about 1 to 1000 ng. In this sample, this clonotype turned up many times. The antigen is not known. The rearrangement joins TRBV4-1 to TRBJ2-5; TRBD2 agrees at 9 bases. This receptor was obtained from a male donor in good health. CDR3 residues: CASSSSGGPQETQYF. In nucleotides, the CDR3 is TGCGCCAGCAGCTCCAGCGGGGGGCCCCAAGAGACCCAGTACTTC.